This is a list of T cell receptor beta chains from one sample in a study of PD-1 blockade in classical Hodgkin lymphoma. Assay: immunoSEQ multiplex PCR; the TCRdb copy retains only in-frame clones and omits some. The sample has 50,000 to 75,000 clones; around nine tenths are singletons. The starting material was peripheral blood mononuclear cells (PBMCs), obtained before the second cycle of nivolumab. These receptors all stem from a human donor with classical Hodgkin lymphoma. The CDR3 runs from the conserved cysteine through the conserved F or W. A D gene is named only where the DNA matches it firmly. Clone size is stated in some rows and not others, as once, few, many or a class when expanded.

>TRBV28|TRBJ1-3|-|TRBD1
CASRRTGVGNTIYF
TGTGCCAGCAGGCGAACAGGGGTCGGAAACACCATATATTTT
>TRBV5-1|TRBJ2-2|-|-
CASSLRGPQGELFF
TGCGCCAGCAGTTTACGGGGGCCCCAAGGGGAGCTGTTTTTT
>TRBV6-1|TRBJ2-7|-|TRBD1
CASSVNRGTYEQYF
TGTGCCAGCAGTGTTAACAGGGGTACCTACGAGCAGTACTTC
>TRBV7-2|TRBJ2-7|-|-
CASREGTLTYEQYF
TGTGCCAGCAGGGAGGGGACTCTGACCTACGAGCAGTACTTC
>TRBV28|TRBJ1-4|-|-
CASRGIRWGPNEKLFF
TGTGCCAGCAGGGGCATCCGGTGGGGACCTAATGAAAAACTGTTTTTT
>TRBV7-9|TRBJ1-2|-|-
CASSPSGGGYGYTF
TGTGCCAGCAGCCCCTCGGGAGGGGGCTATGGCTACACCTTC
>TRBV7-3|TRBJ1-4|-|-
CASSLVAGVGEKLFF
TGTGCCAGCAGCTTAGTCGCAGGGGTGGGGGAAAAACTGTTTTTT
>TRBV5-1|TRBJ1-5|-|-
CASSLGAAGGPQHF
TGCGCCAGCAGCTTGGGGGCGGCCGGGGGGCCCCAGCATTTT
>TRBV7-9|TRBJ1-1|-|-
CASSLDVGSWDTEAFF
TGTGCCAGCAGCTTAGACGTCGGGAGTTGGGACACTGAAGCTTTCTTT
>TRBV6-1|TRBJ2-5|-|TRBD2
CASSASGGTETQYF
TGTGCCAGCAGTGCTAGCGGGGGTACGGAGACCCAGTACTTC
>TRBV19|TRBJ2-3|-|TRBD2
CASSFTSGGADTQYF
TGTGCCAGTAGTTTCACTAGCGGGGGGGCAGATACGCAGTATTTT
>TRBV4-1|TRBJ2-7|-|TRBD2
CASSQTSGVSYEQYF
TGCGCCAGCAGCCAAACTAGCGGGGTCTCCTACGAGCAGTACTTC
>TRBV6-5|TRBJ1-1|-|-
CASSYNGNLNTEAFF
TGTGCCAGCAGTTACAACGGGAACCTGAACACTGAAGCTTTCTTT
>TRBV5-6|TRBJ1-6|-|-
CASCVGARVNSPLHF
TGTGCCAGCTGCGTGGGGGCACGGGTAAATTCACCCCTCCACTTT
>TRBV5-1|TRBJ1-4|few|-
CASSLQGATNEKLFF
TGCGCCAGCAGCTTGCAGGGTGCAACTAATGAAAAACTGTTTTTT
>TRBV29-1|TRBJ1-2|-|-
CSVVKGSDYGYTF
TGCAGCGTTGTCAAGGGGTCTGACTATGGCTACACCTTC
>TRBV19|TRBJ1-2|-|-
CASSITRTSRVGYTF
TGTGCCAGTAGTATTACCCGGACTTCGCGGGTGGGCTACACCTTC
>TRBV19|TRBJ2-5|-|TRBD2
CASSIPGLAGGQETQYF
TGTGCCAGTAGTATCCCTGGACTAGCGGGGGGACAAGAGACCCAGTACTTC
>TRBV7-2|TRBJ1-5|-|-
CASSLGVGTYQPQHF
TGTGCCAGCAGCTTAGGTGTGGGGACCTATCAGCCCCAGCATTTT
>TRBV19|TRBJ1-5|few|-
CASIQGWGGNQPQHF
TGTGCCAGTATCCAGGGGTGGGGCGGCAATCAGCCCCAGCATTTT
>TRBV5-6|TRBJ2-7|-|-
CASSDLGLGTYEQYF
TGTGCCAGCAGCGACTTGGGGTTGGGCACCTACGAGCAGTACTTC
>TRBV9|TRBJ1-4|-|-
CASSVEGLFNEKLFF
TGTGCCAGCAGCGTAGAGGGACTGTTTAATGAAAAACTGTTTTTT
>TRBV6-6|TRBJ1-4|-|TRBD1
CASTKTGQGSGEKLFF
TGTGCCAGCACCAAAACGGGACAGGGGTCCGGAGAAAAACTGTTTTTT
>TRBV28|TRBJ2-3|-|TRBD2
CASSHASGGRTDTQYF
TGTGCCAGCAGTCACGCTAGCGGGGGGAGAACAGATACGCAGTATTTT
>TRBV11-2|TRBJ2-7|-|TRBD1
CASSSLRTGGTYEQYF
TGTGCCAGCAGCTCCCTACGGACAGGGGGTACCTACGAGCAGTACTTC
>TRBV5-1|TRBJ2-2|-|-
CASSPQYGELFF
TGCGCCAGCAGCCCTCAATACGGGGAGCTGTTTTTT
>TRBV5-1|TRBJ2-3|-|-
CASSLGGTTDTQYF
TGCGCCAGCAGCTTGGGAGGCACCACAGATACGCAGTATTTT
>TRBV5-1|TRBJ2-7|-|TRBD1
CASSPITGEDEQYF
TGCGCCAGCAGCCCCATCACAGGGGAAGACGAGCAGTACTTC
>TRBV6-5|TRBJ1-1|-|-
CASSYRIGTEAFF
TGTGCCAGCAGTTACCGTATAGGCACTGAAGCTTTCTTT
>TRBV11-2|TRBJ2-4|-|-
CASSLEAGTLAKNIQYF
TGTGCCAGCAGCTTAGAAGCAGGGACTCTAGCCAAAAACATTCAGTACTTC
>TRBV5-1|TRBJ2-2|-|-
CASSLEGGSNTGELFF
TGCGCCAGCAGCCTCGAGGGGGGCTCGAACACCGGGGAGCTGTTTTTT
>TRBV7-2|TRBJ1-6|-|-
CASSLDAGNNSPLHF
TGTGCCAGCAGCTTAGATGCGGGGAATAATTCACCCCTCCACTTT
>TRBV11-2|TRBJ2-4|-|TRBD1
CASSWDRGGDIQYF
TGTGCCAGCAGCTGGGACAGGGGGGGGGACATTCAGTACTTC
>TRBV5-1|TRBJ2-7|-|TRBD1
CASSPGTGGSYEQYF
TGCGCCAGCAGCCCCGGGACAGGGGGCTCCTACGAGCAGTACTTC
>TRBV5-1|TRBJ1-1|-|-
CASSSSQVTGEAFF
TGCGCCAGCAGCTCCTCCCAGGTGACGGGAGAGGCTTTCTTT
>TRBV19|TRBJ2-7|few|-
CASSNGVGQFEQYF
TGTGCCAGTAGTAACGGGGTAGGACAATTCGAGCAGTACTTC
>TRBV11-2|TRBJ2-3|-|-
CASSLVVSGHSTDTQYF
TGTGCCAGCAGCTTAGTCGTTTCGGGACACAGCACAGATACGCAGTATTTT
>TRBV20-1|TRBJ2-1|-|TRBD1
CSATGGREQFF
TGCAGTGCCACAGGGGGTCGTGAGCAGTTCTTC
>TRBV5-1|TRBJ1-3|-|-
CASSLDLPSSGNTIYF
TGCGCCAGCAGCTTGGATCTTCCCTCCTCTGGAAACACCATATATTTT
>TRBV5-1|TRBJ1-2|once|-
CASSSDGYGYTF
TGCGCCAGCAGCTCGGACGGCTATGGCTACACCTTC
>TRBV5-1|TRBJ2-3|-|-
CASSRAGGADTQYF
TGCGCCAGCAGCCGGGCAGGGGGGGCAGATACGCAGTATTTT
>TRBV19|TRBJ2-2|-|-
CASMRASGFGELFF
TGTGCCAGTATGCGGGCATCGGGGTTCGGGGAGCTGTTTTTT
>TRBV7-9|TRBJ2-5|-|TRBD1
CASSPDRAGAVQETQYF
TGTGCCAGCAGCCCGGACAGGGCGGGTGCGGTCCAAGAGACCCAGTACTTC
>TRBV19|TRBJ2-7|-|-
CASSEASTNRQYF
TGTGCCAGTAGCGAAGCCTCAACTAATCGTCAGTACTTC
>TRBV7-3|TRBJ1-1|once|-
CASSLFGGEAFF
TGTGCCAGCAGCTTATTTGGGGGTGAAGCTTTCTTT
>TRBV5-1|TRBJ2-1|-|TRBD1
CASSLQGFSNEQFF
TGCGCCAGCAGCTTACAGGGGTTTTCAAATGAGCAGTTCTTC
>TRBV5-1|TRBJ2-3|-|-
CASSPGQITDTQYF
TGCGCCAGCAGCCCCGGACAGATCACAGATACGCAGTATTTT
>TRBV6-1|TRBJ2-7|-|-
CASSGIRKTGSSYEQYF
TGTGCCAGCAGTGGGATCCGTAAAACAGGGAGCTCCTACGAGCAGTACTTC
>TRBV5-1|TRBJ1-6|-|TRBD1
CASSPTGQGSSPLHF
TGCGCCAGCAGCCCTACTGGACAGGGCTCCTCACCCCTCCACTTT
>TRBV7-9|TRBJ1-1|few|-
CASSLGSNTEAFF
TGTGCCAGCAGCTTGGGGAGCAACACTGAAGCTTTCTTT
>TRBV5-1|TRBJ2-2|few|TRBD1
CASAPRPPGGQTTGELFF
TGCGCCAGCGCACCTAGACCTCCAGGGGGTCAGACCACCGGGGAGCTGTTTTTT
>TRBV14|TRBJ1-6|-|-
CASSQGGRGANNSPLHF
TGTGCCAGCAGCCAAGGCGGACGGGGGGCGAATAATTCACCCCTCCACTTT
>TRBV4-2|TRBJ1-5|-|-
CASSQEVFPQPQHF
TGTGCCAGCAGCCAAGAGGTTTTCCCTCAGCCCCAGCATTTT